The table lists the clone carrying this T cell receptor (beta chain) with a count of one. As yet, its antigen is unknown. The data were taken from a study of cytomegalovirus exposure and HLA in healthy donors. Study-level results: One cluster of highly shared sequence variants probably arose as a sequencing artifact. Researchers catalogued roughly 170 TCR beta chains as cytomegalovirus-associated. Confirmation was obtained in vitro that three CMV-associated chains are specific for CMV antigens. In terms of immune exposure information, only CMV serostatus was available.

PCR primers comprised 60 Vbeta and 13 Jbeta primers. Measured with immunoSEQ multiplex PCR; TCRdb has only the in-frame clones, and not every one. The sample lists under 75,000 clones; 70% to 90% were seen once. The specimen sequenced was PBMCs. The receptor's source is a woman in her 30s in good health and CMV-seronegative.

The CDR3 DNA is TGTGCCAGCAGTGGTCCTAGCGGGAGCGGGTACGAGCAGTACTTC. It encodes CASSGPSGSGYEQYF. V is TRBV2 and J is TRBJ2-7; 10 bases align to TRBD2. The CDR3 totals 15 residues. V lost 4 bases and J lost 4; bases outside the gene matches: 7. In germline, CDR1 is SNHLY, CDR2 FYNNEI.